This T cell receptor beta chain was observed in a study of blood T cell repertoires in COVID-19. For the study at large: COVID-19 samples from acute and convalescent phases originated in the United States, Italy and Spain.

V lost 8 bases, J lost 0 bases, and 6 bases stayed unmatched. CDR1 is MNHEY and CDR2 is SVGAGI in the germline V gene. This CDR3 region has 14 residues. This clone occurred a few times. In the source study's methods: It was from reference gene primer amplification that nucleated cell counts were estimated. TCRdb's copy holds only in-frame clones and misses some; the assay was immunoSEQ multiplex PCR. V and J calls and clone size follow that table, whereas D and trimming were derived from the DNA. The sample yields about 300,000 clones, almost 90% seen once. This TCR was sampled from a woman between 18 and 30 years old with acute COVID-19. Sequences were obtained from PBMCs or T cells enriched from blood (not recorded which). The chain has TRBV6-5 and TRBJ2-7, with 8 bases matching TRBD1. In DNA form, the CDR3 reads TGTGCCAGCCGGTGGACAGGGAGCTCCTACGAGCAGTACTTC. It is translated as CASRWTGSSYEQYF.